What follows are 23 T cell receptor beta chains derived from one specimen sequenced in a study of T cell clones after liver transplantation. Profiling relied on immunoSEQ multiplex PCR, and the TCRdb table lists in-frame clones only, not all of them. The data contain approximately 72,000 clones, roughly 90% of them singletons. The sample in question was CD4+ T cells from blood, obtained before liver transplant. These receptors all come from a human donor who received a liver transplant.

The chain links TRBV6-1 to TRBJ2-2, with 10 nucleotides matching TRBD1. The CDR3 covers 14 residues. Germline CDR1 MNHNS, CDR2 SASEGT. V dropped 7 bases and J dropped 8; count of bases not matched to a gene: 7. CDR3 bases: TGTGCCAGCAACCGACAGGGGGCGGCGGGGGAGCTGTTTTTT. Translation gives CASNRQGAAGELFF.

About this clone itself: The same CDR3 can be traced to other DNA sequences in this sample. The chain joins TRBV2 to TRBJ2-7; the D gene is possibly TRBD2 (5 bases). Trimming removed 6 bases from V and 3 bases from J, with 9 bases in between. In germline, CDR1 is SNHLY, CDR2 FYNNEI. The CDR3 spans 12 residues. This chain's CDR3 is CASRGTSYEQYF. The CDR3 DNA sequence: TGTGCCAGCAGGGGAACTAGCTACGAGCAGTACTTC.

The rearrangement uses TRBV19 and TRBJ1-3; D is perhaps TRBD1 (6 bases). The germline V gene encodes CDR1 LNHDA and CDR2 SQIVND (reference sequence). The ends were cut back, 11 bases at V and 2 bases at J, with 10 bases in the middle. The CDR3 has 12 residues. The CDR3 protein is CAGTGTGNTIYF. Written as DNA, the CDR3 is TGTGCCGGAACAGGGACTGGAAACACCATATATTTT.

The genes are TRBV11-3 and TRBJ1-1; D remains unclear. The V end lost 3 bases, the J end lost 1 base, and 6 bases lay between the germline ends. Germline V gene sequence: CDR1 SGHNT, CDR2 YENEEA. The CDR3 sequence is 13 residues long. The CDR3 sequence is CASSLKANTEAFF. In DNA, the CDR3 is TGTGCCAGCAGCTTGAAAGCGAACACTGAAGCTTTCTTT.

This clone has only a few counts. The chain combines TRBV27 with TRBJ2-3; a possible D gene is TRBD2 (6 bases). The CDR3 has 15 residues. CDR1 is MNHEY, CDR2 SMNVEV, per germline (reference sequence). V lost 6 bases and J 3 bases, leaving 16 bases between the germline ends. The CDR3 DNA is TGTGCCAGCAGCGACCGGGGGAGAGGGACAGATACGCAGTATTTT. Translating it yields CASSDRGRGTDTQYF.

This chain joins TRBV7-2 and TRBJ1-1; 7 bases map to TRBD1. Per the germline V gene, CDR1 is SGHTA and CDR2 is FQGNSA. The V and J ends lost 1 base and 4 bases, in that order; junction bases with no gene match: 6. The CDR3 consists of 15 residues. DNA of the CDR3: TGTGCCAGCAGCTTAGATTCAGACAGGGTCACTGAAGCTTTCTTT. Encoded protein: CASSLDSDRVTEAFF.

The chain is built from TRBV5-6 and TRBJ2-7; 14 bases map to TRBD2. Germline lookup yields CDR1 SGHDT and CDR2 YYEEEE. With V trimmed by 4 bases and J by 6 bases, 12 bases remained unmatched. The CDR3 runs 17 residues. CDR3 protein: CASSRPGLAGDLGEQYF. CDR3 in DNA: TGTGCCAGCAGCCGTCCGGGACTAGCGGGAGATTTGGGCGAGCAGTACTTC.

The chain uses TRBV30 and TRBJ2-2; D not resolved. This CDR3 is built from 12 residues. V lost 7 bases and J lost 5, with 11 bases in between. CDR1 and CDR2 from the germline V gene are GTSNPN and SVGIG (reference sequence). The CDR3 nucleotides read TGTGCCTCCCCTGTGAGGACCGGGGAGCTGTTTTTT. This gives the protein CASPVRTGELFF.

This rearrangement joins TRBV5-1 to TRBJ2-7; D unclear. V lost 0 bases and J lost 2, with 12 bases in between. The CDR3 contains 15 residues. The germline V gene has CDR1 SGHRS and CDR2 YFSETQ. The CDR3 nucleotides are TGCGCCAGCAGCTTGGCCCCGACGGGCACCTACGAGCAGTACTTC. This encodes CASSLAPTGTYEQYF.

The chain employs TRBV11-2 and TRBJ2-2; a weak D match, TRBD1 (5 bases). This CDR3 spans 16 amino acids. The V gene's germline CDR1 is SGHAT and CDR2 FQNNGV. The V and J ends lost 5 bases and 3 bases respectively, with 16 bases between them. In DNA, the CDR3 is TGTGCCAGCAGCCAGGGTAGCTCTTATTACACCGGGGAGCTGTTTTTT. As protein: CASSQGSSYYTGELFF.

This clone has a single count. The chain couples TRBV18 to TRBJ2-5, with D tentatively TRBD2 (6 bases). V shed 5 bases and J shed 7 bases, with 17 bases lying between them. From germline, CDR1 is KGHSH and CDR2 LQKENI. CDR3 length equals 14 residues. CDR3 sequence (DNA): TGTGCCAGCTCATCCCTGGACCAGGAGGGGACCCAGTACTTC. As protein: CASSSLDQEGTQYF.

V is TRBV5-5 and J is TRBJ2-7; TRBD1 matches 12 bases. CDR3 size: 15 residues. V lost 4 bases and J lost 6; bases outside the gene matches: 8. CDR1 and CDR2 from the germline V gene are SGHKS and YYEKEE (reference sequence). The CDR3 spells CASSHLGQGAGEQYF. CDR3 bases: TGTGCCAGCAGCCACCTGGGACAGGGGGCAGGCGAGCAGTACTTC. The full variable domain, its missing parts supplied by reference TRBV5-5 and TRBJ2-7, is DAGVTQSPTHLIKTRGQQVTLRCSPISGHKSVSWYQQVLGQGPQFIFQYYEKEERGRGNFPDRFSARQFPNYSSELNVNALLLGDSALYLCASSHLGQGAGEQYFGPGTRLTVT.

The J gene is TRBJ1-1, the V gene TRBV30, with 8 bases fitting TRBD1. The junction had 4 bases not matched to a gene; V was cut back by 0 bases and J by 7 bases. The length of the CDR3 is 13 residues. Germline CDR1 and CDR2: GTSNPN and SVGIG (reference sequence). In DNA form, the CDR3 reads TGTGCCTGGAGTGTCGGGACAGGATATGAAGCTTTCTTT. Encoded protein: CAWSVGTGYEAFF.

CDR3 sequence reads: CASSIRDEQFF. CDR3 sequence (DNA): TGTGCCAGCAGCATCCGAGATGAGCAGTTCTTC. The chain combines TRBV9 with TRBJ2-1; D is unresolved. V was trimmed by 4 bases and J by 8 bases, leaving 7 bases between them. The CDR3 totals 11 residues. Germline V lookup: CDR1 SGDLS, CDR2 YYNGEE.

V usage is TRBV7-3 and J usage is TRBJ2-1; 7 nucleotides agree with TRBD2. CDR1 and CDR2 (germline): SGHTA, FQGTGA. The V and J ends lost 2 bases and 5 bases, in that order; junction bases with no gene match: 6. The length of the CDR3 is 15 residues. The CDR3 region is CASSLGAGAHNEQFF. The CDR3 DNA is TGTGCCAGCAGCTTAGGGGCGGGAGCCCACAATGAGCAGTTCTTC.

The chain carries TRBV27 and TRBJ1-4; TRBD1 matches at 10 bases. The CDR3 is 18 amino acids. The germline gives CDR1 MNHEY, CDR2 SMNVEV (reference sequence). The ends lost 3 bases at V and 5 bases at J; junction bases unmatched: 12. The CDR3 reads CASSLYRQGAPPNEKLFF. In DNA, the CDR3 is TGTGCCAGCAGTTTGTATAGACAGGGGGCACCTCCCAATGAAAAACTGTTTTTT.

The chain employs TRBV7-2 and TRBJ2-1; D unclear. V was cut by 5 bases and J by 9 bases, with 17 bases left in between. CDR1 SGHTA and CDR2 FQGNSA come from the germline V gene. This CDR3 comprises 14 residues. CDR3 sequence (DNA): TGTGCCAGCAGCCTAACGGTTGGGATTGGTGAGCAGTTCTTC. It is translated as CASSLTVGIGEQFF.

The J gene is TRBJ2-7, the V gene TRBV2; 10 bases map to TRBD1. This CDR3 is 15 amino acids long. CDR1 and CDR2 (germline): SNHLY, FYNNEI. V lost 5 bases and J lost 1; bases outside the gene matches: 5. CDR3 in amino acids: CASSFWGQGSYEQYF. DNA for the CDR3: TGTGCCAGCAGTTTTTGGGGACAGGGGTCCTACGAGCAGTACTTC.

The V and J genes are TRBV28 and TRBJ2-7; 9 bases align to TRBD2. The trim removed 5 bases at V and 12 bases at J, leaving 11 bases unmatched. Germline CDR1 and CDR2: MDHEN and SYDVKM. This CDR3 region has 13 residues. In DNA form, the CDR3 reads TGTGCCAGCAGTGATAGCGGGAGTGTCGTAGGGTACTTC. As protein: CASSDSGSVVGYF. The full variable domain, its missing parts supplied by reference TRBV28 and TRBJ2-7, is DVKVTQSSRYLVKRTGEKVFLECVQDMDHENMFWYRQDPGLGLRLIYFSYDVKMKEKGDIPEGYSVSREKKERFSLILESASTNQTSMYLCASSDSGSVVGYFGPGTRLTVT.

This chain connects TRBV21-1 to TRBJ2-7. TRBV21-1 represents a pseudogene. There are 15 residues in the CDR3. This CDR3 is CASSKRQGGRYEQYF. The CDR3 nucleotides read TGTGCCAGCAGCAAGAGGCAGGGTGGGAGATACGAGCAGTACTTC.

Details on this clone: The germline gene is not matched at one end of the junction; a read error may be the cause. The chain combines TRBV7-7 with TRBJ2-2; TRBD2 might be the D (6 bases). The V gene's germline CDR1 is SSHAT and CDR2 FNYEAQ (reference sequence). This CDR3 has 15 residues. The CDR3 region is CASSLGRENTGELFF. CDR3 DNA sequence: TGTGCTAGCAGCTTAGGGCGGGAGAACACCGGGGAGCTGTTTTTT.

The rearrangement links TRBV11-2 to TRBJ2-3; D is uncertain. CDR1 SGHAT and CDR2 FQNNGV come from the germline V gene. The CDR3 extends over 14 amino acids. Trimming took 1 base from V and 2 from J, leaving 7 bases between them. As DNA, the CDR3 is TGTGCCAGCAGCTTAGCGCCCAACACAGATACGCAGTATTTT. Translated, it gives CASSLAPNTDTQYF. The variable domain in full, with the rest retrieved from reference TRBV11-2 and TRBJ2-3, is EAGVAQSPRYKIIEKRQSVAFWCNPISGHATLYWYQQILGQGPKLLIQFQNNGVVDDSQLPKDRFSAERLKGVDSTLKIQPAKLEDSAVYLCASSLAPNTDTQYFGPGTRLTVL.

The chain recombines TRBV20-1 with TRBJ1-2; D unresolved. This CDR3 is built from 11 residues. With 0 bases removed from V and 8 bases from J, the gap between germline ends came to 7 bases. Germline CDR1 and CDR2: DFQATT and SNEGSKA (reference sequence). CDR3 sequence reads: CSARDTMGYTF. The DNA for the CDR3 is TGCAGTGCTAGAGATACCATGGGCTACACCTTC.